This T cell receptor (beta chain) is drawn from a study of blood T cell repertoires in COVID-19. Study in general: From the United States, Italy and Spain came samples of acute and convalescent COVID-19.

CDR1 and CDR2 from the germline V gene are KGHSH and LQKENI. V was pared by 2 bases and J by 3 bases, with 14 bases between. The CDR3 is 15 amino acids. Authors' analysis steps: Estimated nucleated cell counts came from reference gene primer amplification. Assay: immunoSEQ multiplex PCR; the TCRdb copy retains only in-frame clones and omits some. V and J calls and clone size come straight from that table; D and trimming were deduced from the DNA. The table lists 55,000 to 80,000 clones, about 88% of them singletons. The sample holds a few counts of this clone. The sample comprised peripheral blood. The receptor was derived from a man older than 75 with acute or convalescent COVID-19. The chain uses TRBV18 and TRBJ2-7; D not certain. CDR3 region: CASSPVGNGLYEQYF. CDR3 nucleotides: TGTGCCAGCTCACCAGTGGGCAACGGCCTCTACGAGCAGTACTTC.